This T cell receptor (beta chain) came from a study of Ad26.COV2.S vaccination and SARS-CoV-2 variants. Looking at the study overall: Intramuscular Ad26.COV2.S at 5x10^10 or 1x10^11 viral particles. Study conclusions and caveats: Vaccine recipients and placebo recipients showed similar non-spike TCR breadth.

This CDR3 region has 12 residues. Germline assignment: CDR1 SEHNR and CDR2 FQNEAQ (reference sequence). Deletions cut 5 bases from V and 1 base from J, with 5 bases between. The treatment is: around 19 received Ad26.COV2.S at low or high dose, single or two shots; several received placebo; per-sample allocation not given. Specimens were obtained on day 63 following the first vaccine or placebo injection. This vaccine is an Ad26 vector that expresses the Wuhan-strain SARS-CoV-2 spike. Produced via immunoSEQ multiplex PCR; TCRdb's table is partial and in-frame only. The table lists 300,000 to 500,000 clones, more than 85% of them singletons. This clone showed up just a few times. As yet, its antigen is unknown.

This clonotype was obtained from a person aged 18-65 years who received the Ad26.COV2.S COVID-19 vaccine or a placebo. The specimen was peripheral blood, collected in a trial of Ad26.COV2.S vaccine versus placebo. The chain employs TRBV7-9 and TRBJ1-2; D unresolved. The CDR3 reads CASSRSNYGYTF. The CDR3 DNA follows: TGTGCCAGCAGCCGAAGTAACTATGGCTACACCTTC.